This TCR beta chain was obtained from a study of T-cell reconstitution after alpha-beta-depleted transplantation in children. Unique molecular identifiers were incorporated when the TCRbeta library was constructed. One entry per CDR3 protein results from TCRdb running MiXCR on the PCR reads. The repertoire has roughly 400,000 distinct CDR3 sequences, 43% of them found once; the top ten carry 27%. The sample holds many counts of this clonotype. As yet, its antigen is unknown. This CDR3 is 16 amino acids long. The V gene lost 7 bases and the J gene lost 0 bases, with 16 bases spanning the gap. Notes on the study in general: Diversity of TCRbeta at day 60 was high in some patients, arising from surviving recipient T cells and thymic progenitors. Reportedly, alpha-beta T cells present about two months post-transplant originated from several hundred expanded clones of graft origin.

The sample consisted of PBMCs, taken before TCRalphabeta/CD19-depleted stem cell transplant. V gene TRBV12-3 or TRBV12-4 combines with J gene TRBJ1-5; D gene unclear. The sequence was obtained from a girl aged 2-9 years with aplastic anemia, due to receive a stem cell transplant. This chain's CDR3 is CASNSDWADSNQPQHF. In DNA form, the CDR3 reads TGTGCCAGCAATTCGGACTGGGCGGATAGCAATCAGCCCCAGCATTTT.